The clone carrying this T cell receptor (beta chain) was recorded once. Its antigen is undetermined. Generated by immunoSEQ multiplex PCR, the TCRdb table keeps only in-frame clones and is missing some. The repertoire includes roughly 140,000 clones, 90% of them detected once, and less than 2% sits in the top ten. The data derive from a study of T cell responses to AZD1222 COVID-19 vaccine. Study-level findings and limits: Baseline serostatus was positive in only a handful of AZD1222 recipients.

The CDR3 sequence is 14 residues long. The ends were cut back, 9 bases at V and 10 bases at J, with 22 bases in the middle. Germline V gene sequence: CDR1 MDHEN, CDR2 SYDVKM. This chain links TRBV28 with TRBJ2-1; the D gene is possibly TRBD2 (5 bases). The receptor was isolated from an adult in good health. The sample consisted of peripheral blood, taken on day 0 of AZD1222 vaccination. For the CDR3, the DNA is TGTGCCAGTAAAACTACTCGGACTTTCGGGGAGCAGTTCTTC. Its translation is CASKTTRTFGEQFF.